This TCR beta chain appears in the sequencing data of a study of cytomegalovirus exposure and HLA in healthy donors. As regards this clone: What it recognizes is unknown.

Germline V lookup: CDR1 MNHEY, CDR2 SVGAGI. The V segment lost 2 bases and the J segment 12 bases; nucleotides outside the gene matches: 7. The CDR3 has 13 residues. Study-level points and caveats: A later analysis reported that several of the most significant clusters appeared to be linked to common viral pathogens, among them Epstein-Barr virus. A later analysis linked about 17,000 TCR beta sequences to HLA alleles at 0.05 false discovery rate.

PCR used 60 Vbeta primers and 13 Jbeta primers. Per the study methods: Later reanalysis found 70 million to 95 million unique TCR beta chains, about 11 million of them shared. TCRdb's copy holds only in-frame clones and misses some; the assay was immunoSEQ multiplex PCR. D and trimming come from the DNA, and the V and J calls and clone size come from that table. This sample has approximately 67,000 clones, with 85% to 90% found just once. The receptor was isolated from a woman in her 30s in good health and CMV-seropositive. The sample comprised PBMCs. This chain links TRBV6-5 with TRBJ2-3, with TRBD2 identical over 8 bases. CDR3 DNA: TGTGCCAGCAGTTACACCCGACTAGCGCTTCAGTATTTT. Translating it yields CASSYTRLALQYF.